This TCR beta chain was found in a study of breast tumors, draining lymph nodes, adjacent tissues. Overall study results and limits: Tumor and nontumor repertoires were significantly more similar in luminal-like than in basal-like breast cancer. That most tumor T cells come from lymph nodes remained unproven.

Axillary draining lymph nodes of breast cancer patients supplied the node samples. This clonotype has a count of ten or more. No antigen is known for it. TCRdb called the multiplex PCR reads again in MiXCR, with one record for every CDR3 protein. The data show 180,000 or so distinct CDR3 sequences, with 30% to 40% seen just once and less than 4% held by the top ten. The sample was axillary lymph node tissue. This clonotype was sampled from a female donor with breast cancer. Some clones in this sample may be carry-over from other donors' samples.

The CDR3 protein is CASSEPGIRQSPLHF. For the CDR3, the DNA is TGTGCCAGCAGTGAACCGGGCATTCGGCAATCACCCCTCCACTTT. The chain carries TRBV6-1 and TRBJ1-6; D not certain. V gave up 2 bases and J gave up 10 bases, with 15 bases separating them. Germline assignment: CDR1 MNHNS and CDR2 SASEGT. CDR3 length equals 15 residues.